This TCR beta chain was recorded in a study of T cell responses to AZD1222 COVID-19 vaccine. Assay: immunoSEQ multiplex PCR; the TCRdb copy retains only in-frame clones and omits some. Here the sample spans 150,000 to 200,000 clones, around 89% being singletons. Study-level findings and limits: Spike as a whole was targeted by vaccine-associated CD4 TCRs, dominant at 160-218 and 743-854. When two AZD1222 doses had been given, Spike-specific TCR breadth and depth rose. White British people made up most donors, females outnumbered males, and clonal diversity was possibly underestimated. The peak T cell response came first, and repertoires were sampled only after it.

Notes on this clone: Its antigen is unidentified.

CDR1 and CDR2 (germline): SEHNR, FQNEAQ (reference sequence). There are 13 residues in the CDR3. V was trimmed by 5 bases and J by 2 bases, leaving 9 bases between them. The J gene is TRBJ2-5, the V gene TRBV7-9; TRBD1 or TRBD2 may be the D gene (6 bases each). The sequenced sample was peripheral blood, obtained 28 days after the second AZD1222 dose. The TCR sequence derives from an adult who received the AZD1222 COVID-19 vaccine. The CDR3 here is CASSGGGQETQYF. DNA for the CDR3: TGTGCCAGCAGCGGAGGGGGACAAGAGACCCAGTACTTC.